Presented here are 11 T cell receptor beta chains from one specimen sequenced in a study of blood T cell repertoires in COVID-19. Profiled with immunoSEQ multiplex PCR; TCRdb holds only in-frame clones, not every one. The sample has 90,000 to 100,000 clones, roughly 84% seen once. Sequenced input: peripheral blood. The receptors originated from a man between 65 and 85 years old with active or convalescent COVID-19.

The chain employs TRBV5-1 and TRBJ2-1, with 8 bases aligning to TRBD1. The junction had 10 bases not matched to a gene; V was cut back by 4 bases and J by 13 bases. Germline assignment: CDR1 SGHRS and CDR2 YFSETQ. The CDR3 is made up of 13 amino acids. CDR3 sequence (DNA): TGCGCCAGCAGCATCGGACAGGGTGCGGGACAGTTCTTC. Translating gives CASSIGQGAGQFF.

This rearrangement joins TRBV5-5 to TRBJ1-2, with 10 bases identical to TRBD1. This CDR3 is built from 14 residues. V lost 0 bases and J lost 8; bases outside the gene matches: 4. The germline V gene has CDR1 SGHKS and CDR2 YYEKEE (reference sequence). CDR3 DNA sequence: TGTGCCAGCAGCTTGGGGACAGGGGGAGACGGCTACACCTTC. Residues: CASSLGTGGDGYTF.

There are a few counts of this clone. The CDR3 sequence is CASRRRRLVGSSYNEQFF. Written as DNA, the CDR3 is TGTGCAAGTCGCCGGCGTAGACTAGTTGGAAGTTCCTACAATGAGCAGTTCTTC. The rearrangement links TRBV12-2 to TRBJ2-1; the table's TRBD2 call for D was not verified on the DNA. TRBV12-2 is given as a pseudogene. The CDR3 contains 18 residues.

The chain is built from TRBV11-1 and TRBJ1-6; 9 bases are shared with TRBD1. From germline, CDR1 is SGHAT and CDR2 FQDESV (reference sequence). V lost 5 bases to trimming and J lost 9 bases; unmatched junction nucleotides: 5. The CDR3 sequence is 14 residues long. This CDR3 reads CASSRDRASSPLHF. In nucleotides, the CDR3 is TGTGCCAGCAGCCGGGACAGGGCTTCTTCACCCCTCCACTTT.

This chain joins TRBV9 and TRBJ1-1; D unresolved. CDR1 SGDLS and CDR2 YYNGEE come from the germline V gene. The CDR3 loop spans 15 amino acids. V was trimmed by 0 bases and J by 1 base, leaving 10 bases between them. Here the CDR3 reads CASSVGAVQNTEAFF. The CDR3 coding sequence is TGTGCCAGCAGCGTAGGAGCGGTACAGAACACTGAAGCTTTCTTT.

The chain uses TRBV19 and TRBJ1-5; no clear D. CDR1 and CDR2 (germline): LNHDA, SQIVND (reference sequence). The V gene lost 3 bases and the J gene lost 3 bases, with 12 bases spanning the gap. The CDR3 runs to 15 residues. CDR3 coding DNA: TGTGCCAGTAGTATTTTTTCCTTATACAATCAGCCCCAGCATTTT. Encoded protein: CASSIFSLYNQPQHF.

This chain connects TRBV7-3 to TRBJ2-1; a possible D gene is TRBD2 (6 bases). The V and J ends lost 4 bases and 9 bases respectively, with 19 bases between them. Per germline, CDR1 SGHTA and CDR2 FQGTGA. The CDR3 spans 15 residues. CDR3 DNA sequence: TGTGCCAGCAGCTCATCTACGGGGGTTTGGACTGAGCAGTTCTTC. It specifies CASSSSTGVWTEQFF.

This clone was seen once. The J gene is TRBJ2-5, the V gene TRBV18; D perhaps matches TRBD1 (5 bases). CDR3 length: 13 residues. Germline V CDR1 and CDR2: KGHSH, LQKENI. V lost 3 bases and J lost 7, with 12 bases in between. CDR3 amino acids: CASSPRDRGTQYF. CDR3 DNA: TGTGCCAGCTCACCTCGAGACAGAGGGACCCAGTACTTC.

The rearrangement uses TRBV19 and TRBJ1-2; 7 bases are shared with TRBD1. The CDR3 sequence is 16 residues long. CDR1 LNHDA and CDR2 SQIVND come from the germline V gene (reference sequence). V trimming: 7 bases; J trimming: 4 bases; junction bases outside the gene matches: 15. CDR3 bases: TGTGCCAGTACCCCCGGGGACAGCCCTTTTAGCTATGGCTACACCTTC. Its protein is CASTPGDSPFSYGYTF.

This clone appeared once. The chain employs TRBV29-1 and TRBJ1-2; 7 nucleotides line up with TRBD1. Germline values: CDR1 SQVTM, CDR2 ANQGSEA. This CDR3 region has 13 residues. J was trimmed by 1 base and V by 7 bases; bases with no gene match: 6. DNA of the CDR3: TGCAGCGCCGGACAGGCCTTTAACTATGGCTACACCTTC. Translating it yields CSAGQAFNYGYTF.

This chain connects TRBV10-3 to TRBJ1-3; the D is unclear. Looked up from germline, CDR1 is ENHRY and CDR2 is SYGVKD. V dropped 0 bases and J dropped 0 bases, with 6 bases sitting between them. The CDR3 spans 15 residues. The CDR3 bases are TGTGCCATCAGTGAGTCGGCATTCTCTGGAAACACCATATATTTT. This translates into CAISESAFSGNTIYF.